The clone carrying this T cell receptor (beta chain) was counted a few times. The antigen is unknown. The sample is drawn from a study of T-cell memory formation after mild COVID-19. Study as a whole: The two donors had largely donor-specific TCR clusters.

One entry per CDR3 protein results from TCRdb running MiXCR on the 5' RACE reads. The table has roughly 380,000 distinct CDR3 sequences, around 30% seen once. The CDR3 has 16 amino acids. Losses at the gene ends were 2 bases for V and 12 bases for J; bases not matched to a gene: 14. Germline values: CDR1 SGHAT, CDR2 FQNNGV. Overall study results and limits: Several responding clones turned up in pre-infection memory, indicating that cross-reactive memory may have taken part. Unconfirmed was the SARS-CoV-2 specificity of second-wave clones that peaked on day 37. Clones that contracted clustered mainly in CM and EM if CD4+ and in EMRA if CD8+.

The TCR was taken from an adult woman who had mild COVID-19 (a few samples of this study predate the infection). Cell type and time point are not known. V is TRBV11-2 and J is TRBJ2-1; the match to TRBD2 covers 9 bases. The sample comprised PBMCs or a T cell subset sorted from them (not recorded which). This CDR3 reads CASSLIRLAGPYGQFF. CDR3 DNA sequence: TGTGCCAGCAGCTTAATTAGGCTAGCGGGGCCGTATGGGCAGTTCTTC.